This TCR beta chain was identified during a study of CD8 T cells in Susac syndrome. Random hexamers were used to reverse transcribe an amount of about 0.45 to 1 ug RNA. In TCRdb, the immunoSEQ multiplex PCR reads were re-called with MiXCR into one record per CDR3 protein. The table shows about 71,000 distinct CDR3 sequences, with under 96% occurring only once. The germline V and J ends were trimmed by 1 base and 6 bases, with 4 bases remaining between them. The CDR3 covers 13 residues. In germline, CDR1 is SGHVS, CDR2 FNYEAQ. The specimen sequenced was CD4+ T cells from PBMCs. The sequence derives from a human donor with multiple sclerosis. V and J are TRBV7-6 and TRBJ1-6; no clear D. For the CDR3, the DNA is TGTGCCAGCAGCTTAGAGGTTAATTCACCCCTCCACTTT. It codes for CASSLEVNSPLHF. Full variable domain (missing parts from reference TRBV7-6 and TRBJ1-6): GAGVSQSPRYKVTKRGQDVALRCDPISGHVSLYWYRQALGQGPEFLTYFNYEAQQDKSGLPNDRFSAERPEGSISTLTIQRTEQRDSAMYRCASSLEVNSPLHFGNGTRLTVT.